This T cell receptor beta chain comes out of a study of T-cell memory formation after mild COVID-19. The trim removed 6 bases at V and 14 bases at J, leaving 6 bases unmatched. Germline V gives CDR1 SQVTM, CDR2 ANQGSEA. The CDR3 loop spans 10 amino acids. Via MiXCR, TCRdb re-called the 5' RACE reads, giving one row per CDR3 protein. The sample includes 150,000 to 200,000 distinct CDR3 sequences, more than 14% of them seen just once. J is TRBJ2-3 and V is TRBV29-1; 9 positions agree with TRBD1. The source material was PBMCs or a T cell subset sorted from them (not recorded which). The clonotype comes from an adult woman who had mild COVID-19 (a few samples of this study predate the infection). Cell type and time point are not known. The CDR3: CSVSGTGMYF. DNA of the CDR3: TGCAGCGTGTCCGGGACAGGGATGTATTTT.